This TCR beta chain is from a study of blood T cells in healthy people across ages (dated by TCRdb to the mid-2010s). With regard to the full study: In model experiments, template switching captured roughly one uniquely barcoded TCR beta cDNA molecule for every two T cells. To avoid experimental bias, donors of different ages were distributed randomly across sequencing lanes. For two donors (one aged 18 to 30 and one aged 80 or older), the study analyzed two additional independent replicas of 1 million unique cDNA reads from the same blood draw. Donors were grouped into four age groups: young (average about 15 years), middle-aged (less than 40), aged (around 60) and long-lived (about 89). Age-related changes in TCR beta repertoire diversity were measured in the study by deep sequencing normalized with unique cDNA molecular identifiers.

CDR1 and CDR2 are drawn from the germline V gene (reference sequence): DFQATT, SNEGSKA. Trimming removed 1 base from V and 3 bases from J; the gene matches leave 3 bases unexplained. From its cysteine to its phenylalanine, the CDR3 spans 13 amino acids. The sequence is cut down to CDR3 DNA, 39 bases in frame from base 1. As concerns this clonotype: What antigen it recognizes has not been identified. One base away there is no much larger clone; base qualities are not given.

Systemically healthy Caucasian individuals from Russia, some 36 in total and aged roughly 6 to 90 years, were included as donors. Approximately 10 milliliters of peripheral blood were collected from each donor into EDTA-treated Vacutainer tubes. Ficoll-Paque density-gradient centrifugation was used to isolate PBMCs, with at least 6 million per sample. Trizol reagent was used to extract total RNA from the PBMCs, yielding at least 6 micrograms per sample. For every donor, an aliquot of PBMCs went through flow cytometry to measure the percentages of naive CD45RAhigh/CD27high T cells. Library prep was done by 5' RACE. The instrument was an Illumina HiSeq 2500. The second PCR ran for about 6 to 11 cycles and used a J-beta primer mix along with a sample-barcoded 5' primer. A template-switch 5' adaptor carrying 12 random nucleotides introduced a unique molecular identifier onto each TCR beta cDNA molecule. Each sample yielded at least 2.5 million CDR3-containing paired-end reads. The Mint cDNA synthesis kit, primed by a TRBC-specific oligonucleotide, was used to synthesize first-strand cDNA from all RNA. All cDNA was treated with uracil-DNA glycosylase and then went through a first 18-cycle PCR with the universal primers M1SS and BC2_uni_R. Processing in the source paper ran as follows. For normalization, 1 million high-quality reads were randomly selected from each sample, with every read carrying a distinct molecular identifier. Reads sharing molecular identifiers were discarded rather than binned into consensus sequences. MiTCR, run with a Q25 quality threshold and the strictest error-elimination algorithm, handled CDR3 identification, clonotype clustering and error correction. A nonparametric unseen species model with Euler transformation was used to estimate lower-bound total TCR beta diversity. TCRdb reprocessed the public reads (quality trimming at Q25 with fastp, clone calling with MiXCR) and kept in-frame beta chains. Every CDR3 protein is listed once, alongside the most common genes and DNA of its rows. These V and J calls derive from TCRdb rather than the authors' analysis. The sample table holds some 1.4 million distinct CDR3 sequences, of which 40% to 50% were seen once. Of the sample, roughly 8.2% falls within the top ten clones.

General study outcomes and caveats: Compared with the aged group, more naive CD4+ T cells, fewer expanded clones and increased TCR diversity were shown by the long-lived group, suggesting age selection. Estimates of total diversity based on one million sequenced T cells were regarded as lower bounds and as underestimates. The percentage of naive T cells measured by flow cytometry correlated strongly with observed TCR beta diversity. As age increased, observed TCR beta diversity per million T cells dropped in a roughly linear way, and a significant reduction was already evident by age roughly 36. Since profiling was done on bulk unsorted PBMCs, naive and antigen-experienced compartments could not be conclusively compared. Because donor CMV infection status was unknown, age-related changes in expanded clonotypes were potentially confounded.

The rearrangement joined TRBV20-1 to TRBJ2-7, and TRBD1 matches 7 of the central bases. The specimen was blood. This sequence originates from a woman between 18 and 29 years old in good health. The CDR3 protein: CSARGDSNYEQYF. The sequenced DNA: TGCAGTGCTAGAGGGGACAGTAACTACGAGCAGTACTTC.